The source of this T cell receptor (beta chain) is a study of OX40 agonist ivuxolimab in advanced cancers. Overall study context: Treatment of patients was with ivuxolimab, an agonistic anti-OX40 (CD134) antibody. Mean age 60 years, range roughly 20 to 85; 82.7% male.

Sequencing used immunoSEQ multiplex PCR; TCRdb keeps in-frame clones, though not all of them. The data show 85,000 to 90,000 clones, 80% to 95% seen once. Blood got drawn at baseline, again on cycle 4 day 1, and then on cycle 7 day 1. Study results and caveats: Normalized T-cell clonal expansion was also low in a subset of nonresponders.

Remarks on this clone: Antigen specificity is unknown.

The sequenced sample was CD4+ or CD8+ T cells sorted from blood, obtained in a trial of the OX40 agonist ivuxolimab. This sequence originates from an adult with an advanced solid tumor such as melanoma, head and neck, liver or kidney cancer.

The CDR3: CASSLAHQSEQYF. Here the CDR3 DNA reads TGCGCCAGCAGCTTGGCCCACCAAAGTGAGCAGTACTTC. The chain employs TRBV5-1 and TRBJ2-7; D gene unclear. The CDR3 totals 13 residues. V gave up 0 bases and J gave up 7 bases, with 11 bases separating them. Germline CDR1 reads SGHRS; CDR2 reads YFSETQ.